The 26 T cell receptor beta chains below all came from one sample that was sequenced in a study of PD-1 blockade in mismatch repair-deficient tumors. The data were produced by immunoSEQ multiplex PCR, yet TCRdb's version contains in-frame clones alone and is incomplete. The sample consists of 120,000 or so clones, around 83% of them appearing once. This specimen was peripheral blood, taken 44 weeks after starting pembrolizumab. These receptor sequences come from an adult with mismatch repair-deficient cancer.

The chain uses TRBV4-3 and TRBJ2-1; D uncertain. Germline CDR1 reads LGHNA; CDR2 reads YSLEER. The CDR3 sequence is 13 residues long. V lost 0 bases and J lost 6, with 6 bases in between. CDR3 loop: CASSQDSLNEQFF. As DNA, the CDR3 is TGCGCCAGCAGCCAAGACAGCCTCAATGAGCAGTTCTTC.

CDR3 loop: CASSLYVQSKPQHF. The CDR3 DNA follows: TGTGCCAGCAGTTTATATGTGCAATCAAAGCCCCAGCATTTT. The chain joins TRBV28 to TRBJ1-5; D gene ambiguous. This CDR3 region has 14 residues. CDR1 and CDR2 (germline): MDHEN, SYDVKM. V was cut by 1 base and J by 8 bases, with 12 bases left in between.

This sequence joins TRBV4-3 and TRBJ2-3, with 9 bases fitting TRBD2. Germline-derived CDR1 and CDR2 are LGHNA and YSLEER. After removal of 0 bases from V and 4 bases from J, the junction contained 2 bases not matched to a gene. CDR3 length: 15 residues. CDR3 in amino acids: CASSQEAGGADTQYF. DNA of the CDR3: TGCGCCAGCAGCCAAGAAGCGGGGGGCGCAGATACGCAGTATTTT.

This clone was detected only a few times. The chain uses TRBV28 and TRBJ2-3, with 8 bases aligning to TRBD1. This CDR3 comprises 16 residues. Germline CDR1 and CDR2: MDHEN and SYDVKM. Trimming cost V 6 bases and J 6 bases; bases outside gene matches: 14. CDR3 DNA: TGTGCCAGCAGGGGGGATTCGGACAGGGCCAGGGATACGCAGTATTTT. Protein sequence: CASRGDSDRARDTQYF.

This chain links TRBV7-2 with TRBJ1-4, with D perhaps matching TRBD1 (6 bases). Germline V CDR1 and CDR2: SGHTA, FQGNSA. Trimming cost V 1 base and J 8 bases, with 17 bases left between them. The CDR3 is 16 amino acids. Written as DNA, the CDR3 is TGTGCCAGCAGCTTAGGCCCGCGGGGGGCTTGGGAAAAACTGTTTTTT. Its protein product is CASSLGPRGAWEKLFF.

The CDR3 spells CASSYSFSVQETQYF. The CDR3 DNA is TGTGCCAGCAGTTACTCATTTTCAGTTCAAGAGACCCAGTACTTC. The V gene is TRBV6-5, the J gene TRBJ2-5; D call uncertain. CDR3 length equals 15 residues. CDR1 and CDR2 (germline): MNHEY, SVGAGI. V gave up 0 bases and J gave up 2 bases, with 10 bases separating them.

V is TRBV4-1 and J is TRBJ2-1, with D possibly being TRBD2 (6 bases). V dropped 5 bases and J dropped 0 bases, with 11 bases sitting between them. This CDR3 contains 15 residues. Germline V gives CDR1 MGHRA, CDR2 YSYEKL. CDR3 loop: CASSLAAYSYNEQFF. Written as DNA, the CDR3 is TGCGCCAGCAGCTTAGCGGCCTACTCCTACAATGAGCAGTTCTTC.

The chain employs TRBV19 and TRBJ2-1; TRBD2 agrees at 7 bases. Trimming cost V 1 base and J 8 bases; bases outside gene matches: 2. Germline V lookup: CDR1 LNHDA, CDR2 SQIVND (reference sequence). The CDR3 spans 13 residues. The CDR3 here is CASSIGGRDEQFF. The CDR3 DNA reads TGTGCCAGTAGTATAGGAGGGAGGGATGAGCAGTTCTTC.

This clone was recorded only once. The CDR3, as DNA: TGCAGCGTTGAGGACAGGGAAACCCAGTACTTC. Translated: CSVEDRETQYF. The chain recombines TRBV29-1 with TRBJ2-5; TRBD1 matches at 8 bases. From germline, CDR1 is SQVTM and CDR2 ANQGSEA. The CDR3 spans 11 residues. V lost 3 bases to trimming and J lost 8 bases; unmatched junction nucleotides: 2.

The V and J genes are TRBV11-2 and TRBJ1-3, with 7 bases fitting TRBD1. The J segment lost 8 bases and the V segment lost 6 bases, leaving 22 bases of the junction unmatched. Germline V gives CDR1 SGHAT, CDR2 FQNNGV. The CDR3 has 18 residues. CDR3 sequence (DNA): TGTGCCAGCAGTTCTTACAGGGGAGGTGGTGGTTCCCGGGACACCATATATTTT. This encodes CASSSYRGGGGSRDTIYF.

The V call is TRBV30, the J call TRBJ2-7; the D is unclear. CDR3 length: 12 residues. V was shortened by 2 bases and J by 0 bases, with 5 bases between the two germline ends. CDR1 GTSNPN and CDR2 SVGIG come from the germline V gene (reference sequence). The CDR3 bases are TGTGCCTGGAGTTATAGCTCCTACGAGCAGTACTTC. Protein product: CAWSYSSYEQYF.

The gene calls are TRBV6-6 and TRBJ1-2, with D hard to call. There are 14 residues in the CDR3. With 6 bases removed from V and 8 bases from J, the gap between germline ends came to 19 bases. Germline V gene data show CDR1 as MNHNY and CDR2 as SVGAGI (reference sequence). The CDR3 DNA reads TGTGCCAGCAGCTACGACGGTCCTATATCCGGCTACACCTTC. Residues: CASSYDGPISGYTF.

The rearrangement joins TRBV19 to TRBJ1-5, with D possibly being TRBD1 (6 bases). CDR1 and CDR2 from the germline V gene are LNHDA and SQIVND (reference sequence). This CDR3 has 14 amino acids. The V end lost 7 bases, the J end lost 5 bases, and 15 bases lay between the germline ends. The CDR3 sequence: CASNLGGAHQPQHF. CDR3 in DNA: TGTGCCAGTAACTTAGGGGGGGCGCATCAGCCCCAGCATTTT.

The J gene is TRBJ2-5, the V gene TRBV7-6; either TRBD1 or TRBD2 may supply D (5 bases each). CDR3 length equals 15 residues. Trimming stripped 5 bases from V and 3 bases from J, with 16 bases between. Germline V gives CDR1 SGHVS, CDR2 FNYEAQ. CDR3 region: CASSRRWDAEETQYF. CDR3 in DNA: TGTGCCAGCAGCCGTCGCTGGGACGCCGAAGAGACCCAGTACTTC.

The J gene is TRBJ2-7, the V gene TRBV7-2; D call uncertain. The CDR3 covers 14 residues. Deletions cut 5 bases from V and 0 bases from J, with 11 bases between. Germline CDR1 and CDR2: SGHTA and FQGNSA. Written as DNA, the CDR3 is TGTGCCAGCAGCCTCCGCCCTCACTCCTACGAGCAGTACTTC. Translation gives CASSLRPHSYEQYF.

The chain has TRBV5-1 and TRBJ1-1; a possible D gene is TRBD1 (5 bases). The CDR3 runs to 18 residues. CDR1 is SGHRS, CDR2 YFSETQ, per germline. The V end was cut by 0 bases, the J end by 1 base, with 19 bases between. The chain's CDR3 is CASSLALQEPRGNTEAFF. The CDR3 coding sequence is TGCGCCAGCAGCTTGGCCTTACAGGAACCGAGGGGGAACACTGAAGCTTTCTTT.

The chain combines TRBV7-9 with TRBJ2-1; no firm D call. The CDR3 consists of 13 residues. V was shortened by 10 bases and J by 6 bases, with 16 bases between the two germline ends. Per germline, CDR1 SEHNR and CDR2 FQNEAQ (reference sequence). Here the CDR3 reads CATGRVVGNEQFF. In nucleotides, the CDR3 is TGTGCCACAGGTCGGGTAGTGGGCAATGAGCAGTTCTTC.

This clone was recorded at least ten times. The chain links TRBV27 to TRBJ1-5; D unresolved. Germline CDR1 and CDR2: MNHEY and SMNVEV (reference sequence). Trimming left V 9 bases short and J 4 bases short, with 10 bases between. CDR3 length: 12 amino acids. CDR3 region: CASMTGNQPQHF. In DNA form, the CDR3 reads TGTGCCAGTATGACGGGGAATCAGCCCCAGCATTTT.

V is TRBV7-2 and J is TRBJ1-2; 9 bases are shared with TRBD1. With V trimmed by 5 bases and J by 7 bases, 11 bases remained unmatched. This CDR3 is 15 amino acids long. CDR1 is SGHTA, CDR2 FQGNSA, per germline. CDR3 in DNA: TGTGCCAGCAGCAGAAGTACAGGGGGCGGGTTTGGCTACACCTTC. This codes for CASSRSTGGGFGYTF.

The chain is built from TRBV7-9 and TRBJ2-3; possibly TRBD1 or TRBD2 for D (5 bases each). The CDR3 is 15 amino acids. The V end lost 5 bases, the J end lost 2 bases, and 14 bases lay between the germline ends. The germline V gene has CDR1 SEHNR and CDR2 FQNEAQ (reference sequence). CDR3: CASSPPGADTDTQYF. In nucleotides, the CDR3 is TGTGCCAGCAGCCCGCCCGGGGCCGACACAGATACGCAGTATTTT.

The chain employs TRBV19 and TRBJ2-5, with a tentative D call TRBD1 (6 bases). The CDR3 totals 13 residues. Trimming stripped 5 bases from V and 2 bases from J, with 9 bases between. The germline CDR1 and CDR2 sequences are LNHDA and SQIVND (reference sequence). The CDR3 sequence is CASSPQGQETQYF. The CDR3 DNA reads as TGTGCCAGTAGTCCCCAGGGGCAAGAGACCCAGTACTTC.

There are a few counts of this clone. This chain joins TRBV12-5 and TRBJ2-7; D might be TRBD1 or TRBD2, each matching 6 bases. V gave up 2 bases and J gave up 10 bases, with 12 bases separating them. The CDR3 runs 12 residues. Germline CDR1 reads LGHNT; CDR2 reads FRNRAP. The CDR3 DNA sequence: TGTGCTAGTGGTTTGTTAAACGGGGGCCAGTACTTC. Translated: CASGLLNGGQYF.

A single count supports this clone. The genes are TRBV9 and TRBJ2-5; 8 bases map to TRBD1. The trim removed 2 bases at V and 3 bases at J, leaving 6 bases unmatched. The CDR3 has 15 residues. The V gene's germline CDR1 is SGDLS and CDR2 YYNGEE. The CDR3 DNA sequence: TGTGCCAGCAGCGTCTCCGGGACAGGAGAAGAGACCCAGTACTTC. Residues: CASSVSGTGEETQYF.

The chain joins TRBV9 to TRBJ2-6, with D unresolved. V shed 0 bases and J shed 0 bases, with 13 bases lying between them. This CDR3 contains 18 residues. CDR1 and CDR2 (germline): SGDLS, YYNGEE. CDR3 residues: CASSVGLYPLSGANVLTF. The CDR3 DNA follows: TGTGCCAGCAGCGTAGGCCTCTATCCCCTCTCTGGGGCCAACGTCCTGACTTTC.

This chain connects TRBV29-1 to TRBJ2-3; 8 positions match TRBD2. The CDR3 totals 14 residues. CDR1 and CDR2 (germline): SQVTM, ANQGSEA. The V and J ends lost 6 bases and 3 bases, in that order; junction bases with no gene match: 8. CDR3 loop: CSVGRAGETDTQYF. DNA of the CDR3: TGCAGCGTCGGGAGGGCGGGAGAGACAGATACGCAGTATTTT.

The genes are TRBV4-1 and TRBJ2-5; no definite D call. The length of the CDR3 is 13 residues. V was shortened by 4 bases and J by 5 bases, with 11 bases between the two germline ends. Per germline, CDR1 MGHRA and CDR2 YSYEKL. CDR3: CASSRNYGETQYF. CDR3 sequence (DNA): TGCGCCAGCAGCCGAAATTACGGGGAGACCCAGTACTTC.